The T cell receptor beta chain under discussion was sequenced for a study of Ad26.COV2.S vaccination and SARS-CoV-2 variants. Overall study context: Trial arm assignment for the donor was COV1001 Ad26.COV2.S.

Only in-frame clones appear in the TCRdb table, and some are missing; sequencing was by immunoSEQ multiplex PCR. The profile shows 350,000 to 500,000 clones, 89% of them singletons. The germline gives CDR1 MDHEN, CDR2 SYDVKM. CDR3 length equals 12 residues. Trimming shortened V by 2 bases and J by 11 bases, and 12 bases separated the two germline ends. General study results and limits: Vaccinees and placebo recipients showed similar non-spike TCR breadth. Reports say spike-specific CD8+ and CD4+ T cell responses covered substantial breadth after vaccination.

Described treatment: about 20 received Ad26.COV2.S at low or high dose, single or two shots; about five received placebo; per-sample allocation not given. Samples came from day 63 after the first vaccine or placebo injection. In the case of this clone: Antigen specificity is unknown.

The sequencing used peripheral blood, collected in a trial of Ad26.COV2.S vaccine versus placebo. The origin of this receptor is a person aged 18-60 years who received the Ad26.COV2.S COVID-19 vaccine or a placebo. The chain employs TRBV28 and TRBJ1-1; D ambiguous. CDR3 sequence: CASSLRGGPAFF. CDR3 coding DNA: TGTGCCAGCAGTTTACGGGGAGGTCCTGCTTTCTTT.